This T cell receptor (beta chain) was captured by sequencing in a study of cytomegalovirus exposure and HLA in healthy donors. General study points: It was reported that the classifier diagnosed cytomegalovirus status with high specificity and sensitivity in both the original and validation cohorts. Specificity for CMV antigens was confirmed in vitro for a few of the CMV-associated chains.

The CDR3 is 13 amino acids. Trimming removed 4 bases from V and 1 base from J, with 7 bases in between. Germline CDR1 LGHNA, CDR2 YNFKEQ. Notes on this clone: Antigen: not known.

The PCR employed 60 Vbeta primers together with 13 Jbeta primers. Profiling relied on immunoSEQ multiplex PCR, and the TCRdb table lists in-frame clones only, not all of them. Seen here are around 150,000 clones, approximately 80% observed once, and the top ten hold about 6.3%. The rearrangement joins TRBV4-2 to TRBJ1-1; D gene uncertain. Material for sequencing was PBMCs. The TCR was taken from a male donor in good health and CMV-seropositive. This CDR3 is CASSPPGNTEAFF. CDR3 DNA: TGTGCCAGCAGCCCTCCAGGGAACACTGAAGCTTTCTTT.